The clone carrying this T cell receptor (beta chain) was seen a few times. This entry belongs to a study of T-cell reconstitution after alpha-beta-depleted transplantation in children. The V end was cut by 3 bases, the J end by 2 bases, with 15 bases between. The CDR3 covers 15 residues. The germline V gene has CDR1 SQVTM and CDR2 ANQGSEA. Unique molecular identifiers were incorporated when the TCRbeta library was constructed. TCRdb re-called the PCR reads with MiXCR, one entry per CDR3 protein. The table includes roughly 350,000 distinct CDR3 sequences, about 9.3% detected once. Sequenced here: PBMCs from the stem cell graft donor, sampled from the stem cell graft. This sequence joins TRBV29-1 and TRBJ2-3; D gene unclear. This clonotype was sampled from a human donor who donated a stem cell graft to a child with acute lymphoblastic leukemia. CDR3 loop: CSVDLPLGHTDTQYF. The CDR3 DNA reads TGCAGCGTTGATTTGCCCTTAGGCCACACAGATACGCAGTATTTT.